This T cell receptor (beta chain) was recorded in a study of cytomegalovirus exposure and HLA in healthy donors. Trimming cost V 2 bases and J 1 base, with 7 bases left between them. Germline CDR1 is SGHRS and CDR2 is YFSETQ. CDR3 length: 14 residues. Notes on the study in general: More clonal expansion characterized HLA-associated TCR beta chains than equally common others in a later analysis.

A note on this clone: What it binds is not known.

This PCR relied on a set of 60 Vbeta primers and 13 Jbeta primers. Libraries were prepared by immunoSEQ multiplex PCR; TCRdb keeps only in-frame clonotypes and omits some of them. The sample contains some 91,000 clones, about 68% of which appear only once. This TCR was recovered from a human donor in good health. The chain couples TRBV5-1 to TRBJ1-5; D call uncertain. The sample comprised PBMCs. CDR3 nucleotide sequence: TGCGCCAGCAGCTTTGACGGGAGCAATCAGCCCCAGCATTTT. Translation gives CASSFDGSNQPQHF.